The present T cell receptor beta chain was sequenced within a study of T cell repertoires in cytomegalovirus infection. Trimming left V 0 bases short and J 2 bases short, with 11 bases between. CDR1 is LNHNV, CDR2 YYDKDF, per germline (reference sequence). The CDR3 is made up of 15 amino acids. TCRdb independently ran MiXCR on the reads; one entry per CDR3 protein. The sample records 400,000 or so distinct CDR3 sequences, approximately 32% being singletons. The sample consisted of PBMCs. V usage is TRBV15 and J usage is TRBJ2-7; D is possibly TRBD1 (6 bases). The sequence came from a human donor in good health (CMV status not recorded). Some clones in this sample may be carry-over from other donors' samples. The CDR3, as DNA: TGTGCCACCAGCAGAGATCGACGGACAGCCTACGAGCAGTACTTC. It yields the protein CATSRDRRTAYEQYF.